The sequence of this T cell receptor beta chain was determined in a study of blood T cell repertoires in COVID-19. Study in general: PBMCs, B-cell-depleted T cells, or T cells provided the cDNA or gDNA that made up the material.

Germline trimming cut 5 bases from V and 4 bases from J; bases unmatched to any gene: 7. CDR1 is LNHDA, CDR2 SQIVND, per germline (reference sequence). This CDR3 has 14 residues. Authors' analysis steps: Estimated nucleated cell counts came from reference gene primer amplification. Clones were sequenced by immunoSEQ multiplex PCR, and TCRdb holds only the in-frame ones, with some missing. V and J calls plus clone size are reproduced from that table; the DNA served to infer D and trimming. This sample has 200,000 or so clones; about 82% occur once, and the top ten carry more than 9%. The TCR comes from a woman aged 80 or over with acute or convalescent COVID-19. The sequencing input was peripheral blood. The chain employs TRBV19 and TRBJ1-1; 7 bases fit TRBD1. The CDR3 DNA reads TGTGCCAGTAGTGGAGGGGGCTCGAGCACTGAAGCTTTCTTT. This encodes CASSGGGSSTEAFF. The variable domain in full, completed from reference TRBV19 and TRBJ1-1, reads DGGITQSPKYLFRKEGQNVTLSCEQNLNHDAMYWYRQDPGQGLRLIYYSQIVNDFQKGDIAEGYSVSREKKESFPLTVTSAQKNPTAFYLCASSGGGSSTEAFFGQGTRLTVV.